These 14 T cell receptor beta chains were sequenced from one sample in a study of neurological immune-mediated disorders. MiXCR, run by TCRdb on the 5' RACE reads, gives a single entry per CDR3 protein. The repertoire holds about 50,000 distinct CDR3 sequences, about 9.4% seen once, with about 20% in the top ten. The sample consisted of PBMCs. These receptors came from a woman in her thirties or forties with HTLV-1-associated myelopathy (HAM/TSP).

This clonotype showed up many times. The rearrangement uses TRBV12-3 or TRBV12-4 and TRBJ1-6; 11 bases align to TRBD1. V trimming: 4 bases; J trimming: 8 bases; junction bases outside the gene matches: 16. The CDR3 has 19 amino acids. DNA of the CDR3: TGTGCCAGCAGTTCCAGCTTTACCTGGGACAGGGGGATGGATTCACCCCTCCACTTT. Translating it yields CASSSSFTWDRGMDSPLHF.

Worth noting for this clonotype: A clone one base away is much larger, so this may be a read error. The rearrangement links TRBV10-3 to TRBJ1-1; 10 bases map to TRBD1. The V gene's germline CDR1 is ENHRY and CDR2 SYGVKD. Germline trimming cut 7 bases from V and 2 bases from J; bases unmatched to any gene: 4. The CDR3 loop spans 14 amino acids. CDR3 sequence (DNA): TGTGCCATCAACCGGGACAGGGGAAACACTGAAGCTTTCTTT. As protein: CAINRDRGNTEAFF.

This clonotype was recorded at least ten times. The chain has TRBV4-2 and TRBJ2-5, with D perhaps matching TRBD1 or TRBD2 (6 bases each). V was trimmed by 1 base and J by 5 bases, leaving 14 bases between them. Per germline, CDR1 LGHNA and CDR2 YNFKEQ. CDR3 length: 15 residues. The CDR3 bases are TGTGCCAGCAGCCAAGTACCGGGGGCGTGGGAGACCCAGTACTTC. This encodes CASSQVPGAWETQYF.

At least ten counts were recorded for this clonotype. The chain joins TRBV11-3 to TRBJ2-3; TRBD1 matches 11 bases. CDR1 and CDR2 from the germline V gene are SGHNT and YENEEA. V trimming: 6 bases; J trimming: 4 bases; junction bases outside the gene matches: 12. There are 17 residues in the CDR3. The CDR3 bases are TGTGCCAGCAGTTTCCGGACAGGGGGCTTGTTTGCAGATACGCAGTATTTT. Residues: CASSFRTGGLFADTQYF.

This clonotype has ten or more counts. The chain uses TRBV7-2 and TRBJ1-2, with D perhaps TRBD1 (5 bases). This CDR3 region has 14 residues. The germline CDR1 and CDR2 sequences are SGHTA and FQGNSA. V lost 2 bases to trimming and J lost 6 bases, with 13 bases between them. DNA of the CDR3: TGTGCCAGCAGCTTAAGAGGGGAGGAAAATGGCTACACCTTC. Protein product: CASSLRGEENGYTF.

This clonotype has ten or more counts. This rearrangement joins TRBV12-5 to TRBJ1-1; TRBD1 is a possible D gene (5 bases). The germline V and J ends were trimmed by 0 bases and 4 bases, with 9 bases remaining between them. This CDR3 has 14 amino acids. CDR1 and CDR2 (germline): LGHNT, FRNRAP. The CDR3 reads CASGLVSGATEAFF. The CDR3, as DNA: TGTGCTAGTGGTTTGGTATCTGGGGCCACTGAAGCTTTCTTT. The full variable domain, rest sourced from reference TRBV12-5 and TRBJ1-1, is DARVTQTPRHKVTEMGQEVTMRCQPILGHNTVFWYRQTMMQGLELLAYFRNRAPLDDSGMPKDRFSAEMPDATLATLKIQPSEPRDSAVYFCASGLVSGATEAFFGQGTRLTVV.

On this clonotype itself: This may come from a read error, since a much larger clone is one base off. The rearrangement joins TRBV12-3 or TRBV12-4 to TRBJ2-5, with D tentatively TRBD2 (6 bases). V lost 10 bases and J 6 bases, leaving 21 bases between the germline ends. The CDR3 sequence is 14 residues long. The DNA for the CDR3 is TGTGCCACCGCTCAGGGACTGGTCCTGCAGACCCAGTACTTC. Its translation is CATAQGLVLQTQYF.

This clonotype was detected ten times or more. This sequence joins TRBV29-1 and TRBJ1-6; TRBD1 aligns across 9 bases. Germline loops: CDR1 SQVTM, CDR2 ANQGSEA. The CDR3 covers 15 residues. For the CDR3, the DNA is TGCACCGACCGGGACAGGGTGAAAGATAATTCACCCCTCCACTTT. Translation gives CTDRDRVKDNSPLHF.

This clonotype showed up many times. The CDR3 DNA reads TGTGCCACCAGCGATCCGAAAGGACAGGGACAAGAGACCCAGTACTTC. Encoded protein: CATSDPKGQGQETQYF. The chain is built from TRBV24-1 and TRBJ2-5; 8 bases fit TRBD1. CDR1 and CDR2 from the germline V gene are KGHDR and SFDVKD. V lost 7 bases to trimming and J lost 2 bases; unmatched junction nucleotides: 11. The CDR3 loop spans 16 amino acids.

This clonotype is labeled as medium-sized. The V gene is TRBV12-3 or TRBV12-4, the J gene TRBJ1-5; D is ambiguous. V was trimmed by 6 bases and J by 5 bases, leaving 11 bases between them. CDR3 length equals 13 residues. In nucleotides, the CDR3 is TGTGCCAGCAGCCCGGGGAGATATCAGCCCCAGCATTTT. Protein: CASSPGRYQPQHF.

The sample holds many counts of this clonotype. V and J are TRBV20-1 and TRBJ1-2, with D maybe TRBD1 (6 bases). The CDR3 has 13 residues. Germline lookup yields CDR1 DFQATT and CDR2 SNEGSKA (reference sequence). V lost 0 bases, J lost 8 bases, and 13 bases lay in between. The CDR3 DNA reads as TGCAGTGCTAGAGATGTGGGGGCGAGGGGCTACACCTTC. Its translation: CSARDVGARGYTF.

At least ten counts were recorded for this clonotype. V usage is TRBV7-2 and J usage is TRBJ2-1; D could derive from TRBD1 or TRBD2 (6 bases each). This CDR3 contains 16 residues. The ends were cut back, 0 bases at V and 9 bases at J, with 18 bases in the middle. Per the germline V gene, CDR1 is SGHTA and CDR2 is FQGNSA. The CDR3 sequence is CASSLAWGAGTIEQFF. CDR3 DNA: TGTGCCAGCAGCTTAGCCTGGGGGGCCGGGACAATTGAGCAGTTCTTC.

This clonotype has ten or more counts. The chain uses TRBV5-1 and TRBJ2-5; perhaps D is TRBD1 or TRBD2 (5 bases each). Germline CDR1 reads SGHRS; CDR2 reads YFSETQ. The ends were cut back, 1 base at V and 5 bases at J, with 15 bases in the middle. The CDR3 is made up of 15 amino acids. For the CDR3, the DNA is TGCGCCAGCAGCTTGTTCGGGACCTCCGCCGAGACCCAGTACTTC. Translated, it gives CASSLFGTSAETQYF.

This clonotype was picked up many times. This chain connects TRBV5-1 to TRBJ1-6, with D uncertain. Deletions cut 3 bases from V and 11 bases from J, with 12 bases between. Germline V gives CDR1 SGHRS, CDR2 YFSETQ. The CDR3 spans 13 residues. The CDR3 nucleotides read TGCGCCAGCAGCTACGGTGGGGAGACACCCCTCCACTTT. This sequence encodes CASSYGGETPLHF. The entire variable domain, with the rest obtained from reference TRBV5-1 and TRBJ1-6, is as follows: KAGVTQTPRYLIKTRGQQVTLSCSPISGHRSVSWYQQTPGQGLQFLFEYFSETQRNKGNFPGRFSGRQFSNSRSEMNVSTLELGDSALYLCASSYGGETPLHFGNGTRLTVT.